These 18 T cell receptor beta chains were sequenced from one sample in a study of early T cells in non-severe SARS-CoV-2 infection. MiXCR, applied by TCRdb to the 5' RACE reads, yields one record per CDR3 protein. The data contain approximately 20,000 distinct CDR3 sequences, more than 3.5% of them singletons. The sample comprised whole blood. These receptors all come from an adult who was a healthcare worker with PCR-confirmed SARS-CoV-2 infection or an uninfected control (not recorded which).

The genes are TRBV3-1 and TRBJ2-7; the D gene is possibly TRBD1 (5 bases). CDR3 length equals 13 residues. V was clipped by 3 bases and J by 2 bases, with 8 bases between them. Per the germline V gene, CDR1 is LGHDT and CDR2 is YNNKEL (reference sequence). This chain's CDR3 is CASSHGRAYEQYF. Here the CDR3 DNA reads TGTGCCAGCAGCCACGGCAGGGCCTACGAGCAGTACTTC.

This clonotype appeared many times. This chain's CDR3 is CASSLDFRNTEAFF. DNA for the CDR3: TGTGCCAGCAGCCTCGACTTCAGGAACACTGAAGCTTTCTTT. This chain joins TRBV5-8 and TRBJ1-1; no definite D call. Looked up from germline, CDR1 is SGHTS and CDR2 is YDEGEE. Trimming took off 4 bases at V and 1 base at J, with 11 bases between the two ends. The CDR3 extends over 14 amino acids.

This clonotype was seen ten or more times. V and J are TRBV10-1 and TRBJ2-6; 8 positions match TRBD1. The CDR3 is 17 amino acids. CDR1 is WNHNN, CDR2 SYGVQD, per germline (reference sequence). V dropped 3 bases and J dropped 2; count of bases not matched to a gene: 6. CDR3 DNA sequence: TGCGCCAGCAGTGATTCGACAGGGGAGGCTGGGGCCAACGTCCTGACTTTC. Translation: CASSDSTGEAGANVLTF.

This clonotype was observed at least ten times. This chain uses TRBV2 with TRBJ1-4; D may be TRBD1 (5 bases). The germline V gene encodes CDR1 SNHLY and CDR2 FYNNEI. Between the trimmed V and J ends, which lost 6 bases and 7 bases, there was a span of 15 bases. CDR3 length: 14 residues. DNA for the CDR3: TGTGCCAGCAGCCGAGGACATCAGAGTGAAAAACTGTTTTTT. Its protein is CASSRGHQSEKLFF.

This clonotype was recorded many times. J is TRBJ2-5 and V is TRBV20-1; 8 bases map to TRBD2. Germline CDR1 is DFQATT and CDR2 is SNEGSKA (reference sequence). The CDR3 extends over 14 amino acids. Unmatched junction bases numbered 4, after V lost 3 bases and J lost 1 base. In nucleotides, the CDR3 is TGCAGTGCTAGCGCCGGGGGGGTCCAAGAGACCCAGTACTTC. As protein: CSASAGGVQETQYF.

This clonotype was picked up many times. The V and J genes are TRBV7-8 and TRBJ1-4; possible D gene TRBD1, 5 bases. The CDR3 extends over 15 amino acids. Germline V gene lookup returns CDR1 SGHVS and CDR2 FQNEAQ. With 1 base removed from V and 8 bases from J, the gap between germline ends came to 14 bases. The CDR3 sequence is CASSLGGGRNEKLFF. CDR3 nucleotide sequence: TGTGCCAGCAGCTTAGGGGGGGGAAGAAACGAAAAACTGTTTTTT. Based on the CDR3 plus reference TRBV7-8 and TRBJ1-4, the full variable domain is GAGVSQSPRYKVAKRGQDVALRCDPISGHVSLFWYQQALGQGPEFLTYFQNEAQLDKSGLPSDRFFAERPEGSVSTLKIQRTQQEDSAVYLCASSLGGGRNEKLFFGSGTQLSVL.

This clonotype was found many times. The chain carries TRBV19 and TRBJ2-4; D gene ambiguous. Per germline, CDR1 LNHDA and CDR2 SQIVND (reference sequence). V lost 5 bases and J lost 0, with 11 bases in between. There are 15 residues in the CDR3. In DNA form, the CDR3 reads TGTGCCAGTAGTTCTCAACTCTTAGCCAAAAACATTCAGTACTTC. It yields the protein CASSSQLLAKNIQYF.

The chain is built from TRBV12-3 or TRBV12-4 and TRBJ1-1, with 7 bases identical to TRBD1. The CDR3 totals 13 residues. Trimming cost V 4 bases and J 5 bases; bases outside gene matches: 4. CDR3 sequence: CASSSQGRTEAFF. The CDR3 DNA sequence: TGTGCCAGCAGTTCACAGGGGAGGACTGAAGCTTTCTTT.

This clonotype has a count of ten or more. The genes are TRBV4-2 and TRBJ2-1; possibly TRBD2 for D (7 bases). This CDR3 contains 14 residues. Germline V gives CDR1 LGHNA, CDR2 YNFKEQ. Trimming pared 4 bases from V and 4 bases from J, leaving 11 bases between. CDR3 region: CASSRGGPYNEQFF. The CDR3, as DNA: TGTGCCAGCAGCCGGGGGGGCCCTTACAATGAGCAGTTCTTC.

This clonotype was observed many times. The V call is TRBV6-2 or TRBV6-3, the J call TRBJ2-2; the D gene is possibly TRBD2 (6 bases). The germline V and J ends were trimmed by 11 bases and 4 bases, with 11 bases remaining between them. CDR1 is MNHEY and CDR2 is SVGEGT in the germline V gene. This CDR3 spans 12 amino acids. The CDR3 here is CAAGGRTGELFF. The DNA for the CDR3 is TGTGCCGCCGGGGGTCGCACCGGGGAGCTGTTTTTT.

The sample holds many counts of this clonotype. The CDR3 DNA follows: TGTGCCAGCAGCCGACGACTAGCGGGGGGCCAAGAGACCCAGTACTTC. This sequence encodes CASSRRLAGGQETQYF. The chain combines TRBV28 with TRBJ2-5; 13 bases are shared with TRBD2. Germline loops: CDR1 MDHEN, CDR2 SYDVKM. The CDR3 extends over 16 amino acids. After removal of 6 bases from V and 1 base from J, the junction contained 5 bases not matched to a gene.

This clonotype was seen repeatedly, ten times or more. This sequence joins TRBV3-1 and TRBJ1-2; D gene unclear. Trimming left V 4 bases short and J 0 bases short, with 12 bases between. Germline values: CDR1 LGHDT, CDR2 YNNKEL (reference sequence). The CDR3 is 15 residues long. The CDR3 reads CASSLLTVANYGYTF. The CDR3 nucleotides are TGTGCCAGCAGCCTATTGACGGTGGCTAACTATGGCTACACCTTC.

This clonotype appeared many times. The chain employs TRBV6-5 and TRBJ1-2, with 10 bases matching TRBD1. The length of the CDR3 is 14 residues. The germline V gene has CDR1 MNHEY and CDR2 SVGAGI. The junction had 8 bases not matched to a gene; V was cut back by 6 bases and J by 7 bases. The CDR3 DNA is TGTGCCAGCAGCCGCTATAGGGACAGGGGTGGCTACACCTTC. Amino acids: CASSRYRDRGGYTF.

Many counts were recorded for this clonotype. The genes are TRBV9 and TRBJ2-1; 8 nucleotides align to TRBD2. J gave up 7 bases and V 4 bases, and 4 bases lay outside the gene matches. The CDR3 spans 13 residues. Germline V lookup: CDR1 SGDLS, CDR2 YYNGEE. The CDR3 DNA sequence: TGTGCCAGCAGCCAAGGCGGGGGGAATGAGCAGTTCTTC. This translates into CASSQGGGNEQFF. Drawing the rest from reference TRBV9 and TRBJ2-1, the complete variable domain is DSGVTQTPKHLITATGQRVTLRCSPRSGDLSVYWYQQSLDQGLQFLIQYYNGEERAKGNILERFSAQQFPDLHSELNLSSLELGDSALYFCASSQGGGNEQFFGPGTRLTVL.

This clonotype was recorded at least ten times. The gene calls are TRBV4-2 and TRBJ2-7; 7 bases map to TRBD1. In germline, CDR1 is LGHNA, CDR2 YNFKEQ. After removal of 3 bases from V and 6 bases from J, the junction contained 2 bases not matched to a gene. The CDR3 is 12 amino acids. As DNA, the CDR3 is TGTGCCAGCAGCCAGACAGGGATCGAGCAGTACTTC. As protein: CASSQTGIEQYF.

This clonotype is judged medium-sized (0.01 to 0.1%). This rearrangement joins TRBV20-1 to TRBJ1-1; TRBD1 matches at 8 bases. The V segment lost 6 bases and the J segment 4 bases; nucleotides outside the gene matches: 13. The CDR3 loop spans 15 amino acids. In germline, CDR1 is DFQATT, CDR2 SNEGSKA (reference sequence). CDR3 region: CSAHRGGAGGTEAFF. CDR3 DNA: TGCAGTGCCCACAGGGGGGGCGCCGGAGGCACTGAAGCTTTCTTT.

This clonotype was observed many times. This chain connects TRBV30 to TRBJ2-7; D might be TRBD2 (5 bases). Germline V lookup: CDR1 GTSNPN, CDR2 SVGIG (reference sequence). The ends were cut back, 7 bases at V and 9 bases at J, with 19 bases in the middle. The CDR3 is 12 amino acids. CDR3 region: CAFGVERRGQYF. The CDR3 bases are TGTGCCTTCGGGGTTGAAAGACGAGGGCAGTACTTC.

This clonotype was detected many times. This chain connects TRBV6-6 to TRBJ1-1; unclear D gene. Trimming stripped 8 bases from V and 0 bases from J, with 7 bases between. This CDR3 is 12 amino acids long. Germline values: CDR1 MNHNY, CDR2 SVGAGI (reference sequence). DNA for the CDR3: TGTGCCAGCGGTAGGCTGAACACTGAAGCTTTCTTT. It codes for CASGRLNTEAFF.